This T cell receptor (beta chain) came from a study of cytomegalovirus exposure and HLA in healthy donors (dated 2017 in TCRdb). Looking at the study overall: An earlier analysis of some 550 of the donors reported roughly 300 Gb of sequence data and 100 million to 140 million unique TCR beta sequences from about 179 million T cells. Roughly 300 gigabases of sequencing data and tens of millions of unique TCR sequences were included in an early release covering 550 to 650 HLA-typed donors. The genetic ancestry cluster associated with self-reported Caucasian donors included 70% to 85% of the approximately 410 genotyped donors. The study was designed to test whether signatures of past pathogen exposure could be identified by cataloging public T cell receptors. The study profiled the T cell repertoires of some 610 subjects by immunosequencing and related them to cytomegalovirus serostatus. Along with the roughly 670-subject first cohort, a separate validation cohort of over a hundred different subjects was used. The study combined high-throughput TCR immunosequencing, statistical association of individual TCRs with disease status, and machine learning to predict cytomegalovirus infection status. A later analysis re-analyzed previously published TCR beta repertoires from about 600 donors and added high-resolution HLA genotyping to study TCR occurrence patterns. The later analysis used no new phenotypic data to find candidate immune exposures, relying instead on TCR beta sequences and their occurrence across donors. An earlier analysis of around 580 of the donors used high-throughput TCR beta sequencing to judge whether each TCR beta V gene segment behaved as functional or pseudogenic. Donor age, sex, ethnicity and CMV serostatus were compiled together with the repertoire data. In a later genetic analysis, genome-wide SNP genotypes for about three fifths of the roughly 670 donors were used, and that subset was treated as a discovery cohort. All discovery cohort repertoires had been generated on a single sequencing platform. Both class I and class II loci were covered by HLA typing, at four-digit resolution. The number of typed donors differed by locus: about 620-640 for A, B, C, DRB1 and DQB1; approximately 520 for DQA1; 606 for DPA1; and around 490 for DPB1. Four or five DR-DQ haplotypes were treated as single units for association and clustering because of strong linkage in the cohort. On average, 235,054 unique TCR beta nucleotide sequences were sequenced per donor among 398 genotyped donors of the cohort, with 15% to 20% of those sequences being non-productive.

The study at large found these results: At a false discovery rate of 0.05, a later analysis linked 15,000 to 20,000 TCR beta sequences to specific HLA alleles. Several of the top co-occurrence clusters appeared to be linked to parvovirus B19, influenza, CMV and Epstein-Barr virus, according to a later analysis. Broadly in line with IMGT annotations, most TCR beta V segments showed up in productive rearrangements about 87% or about 30% of the time in an earlier analysis of 587 of the donors. A later analysis found that TCR association rates varied across HLA loci, with DRB1 alleles showing the most associated TCRs and HLA-C alleles the fewest. Linkage disequilibrium might explain the correlated functional status among segregating V segments, but an unknown experimental factor could not be ruled out. While some public TCRs were present in many individuals, most TCR sequences turned up only very rarely across donors. The sequencing pipeline was judged likely to have produced a cluster of highly shared sequence variants as a technical artifact. Compared with equally common non-associated chains, HLA-associated TCR beta chains in a later analysis were more clonally expanded and had lower generation probabilities. Because counts were too low, seventeen rarely observed V segments, including chromosome 9 orphons, were left out of the earlier analysis of a few hundred of the donors. The 87-base-pair reads could not distinguish some IMGT-functional V segments, including TRBV6-2 and TRBV6-3, so those segments were excluded. Strong co-occurrence of HLA alleles, especially DR and DQ, made assigning TCR associations to individual alleles difficult. A later analysis found that most CMV-associated TCR beta chains appeared HLA-restricted, with HLA associations seemingly driven largely by CMV exposure. Cytomegalovirus status was reported to be diagnosed by the classifier with high specificity and sensitivity in both the original and validation cohorts. In a later genetic analysis, fewer N-insertions in productive TCRs were reported among donors in an Asian-associated ancestry cluster than the roughly 700-donor mean. A further reported finding was that TCR beta sequences accurately predicted the HLA-A and HLA-B alleles for most subjects in the first cohort. V-gene and J-gene trimming of TCR beta chains was associated with a missense DCLRE1C variant in a later genetic analysis, and the association was replicated in an independent cohort. In the study, some 160 TCR beta chains were listed as associated with cytomegalovirus. The authors suggested that the approach could potentially be generalized to other disease states and immunological phenotypes. The presence/absence analyses assumed that sequencing depth was roughly uniform across donors, and that assumption may not be true. The only immune exposure information available for the cohort was CMV serostatus. Because HLA typing was missing for some donors at each locus, association tests included only the typed subset. In this cohort, only TCR beta chains were sequenced, and detectable features were limited by the absence of alpha or paired-chain data. A few of the identified cytomegalovirus-associated TCR beta chains were confirmed in vitro to be specific for cytomegalovirus antigens.

For this chain, trimming is 2 bases at the V end and 8 bases at the J end, and the number of junction bases without a gene match is 12. The germline V gene (reference sequence) sets CDR1 to MNHNY and CDR2 to SVGAGI. There are 16 amino acids in the CDR3, from cysteine to phenylalanine inclusive. Kept here is only the CDR3 DNA, which spans 48 bases and is read in frame from base 1. Comments on this clone: Its cognate antigen has yet to be identified. The sample holds no much larger clone one base away, and base qualities are not on file.

In total, 666 healthy bone marrow donors made up the cohort. All cohort members were sampled while nominally healthy, although unrecorded immune exposures were likely present. The donor tested CMV seropositive and was one of the 289 seropositive cohort members. Every donor gave a peripheral blood sample, and the peripheral blood mononuclear cells from that sample were used for TCR beta sequencing. The Qiagen DNeasy Blood Extraction Kit was used to extract genomic DNA from the blood cell samples. Libraries were built with the immunoSEQ multiplex PCR assay. A mixture of 60 forward primers for TCR Vbeta segments and 13 reverse primers for TCR Jbeta segments was used in the multiplex PCR. The CDR3 region of rearranged TCR beta genes was amplified from genomic DNA by a multiplex PCR assay. The amplified TCR beta libraries were sequenced on the Illumina HiSeq System as 87-base-pair reads. Per the original workflow: In a later analysis, tens of millions of unique TCR beta chains were counted across the approximately 640 repertoires, and roughly 11 million of these chains were shared by at least two donors. To remove PCR and sequencing errors, raw reads were error-corrected and collapsed into unique sequences using a nearest-neighbor algorithm that merged closely related sequences. CDR3 sequences were aligned to IMGT reference sequences to assign V, D and J gene segments. Each retained sequence needed at least a six-nucleotide match to both a V gene segment and a J gene segment. A rearrangement counted as productive if the CDR3 had no stop codons and remained in frame with V and J, and every other rearrangement counted as non-productive. CDR3 was defined by IMGT convention, running from the second conserved V-encoded cysteine to the conserved J-encoded phenylalanine. The earlier analysis of 587 of the donors excluded any sequence lacking an unambiguous match to a single V gene segment. In an earlier analysis of some 590 of the donors, a V segment was called functional when productive rearrangements were above 56.7%, and segregating when the standard deviation between donors exceeded 5%. A statistical classification framework was developed to diagnose cytomegalovirus status using the catalog of TCR beta chain sequences. In a later analysis, V and J genes were assigned by comparing TCR nucleotide sequences against IMGT/GENE-DB human TR gene sequences. Using the TCRdist pipeline, a later analysis assigned CDR3 sequences along with most-parsimonious VDJ recombination scenarios. A later analysis defined each TCR beta chain by its CDR3 amino acid sequence plus V-gene family, and excluded reads lacking a unique V-gene family. To address suspected cross-contamination and a sequencing artifact, a later analysis removed 450 to 700 highly shared, low-generation-probability nucleotide sequences. In a later analysis, a clonal expansion index was calculated for each public chain from normalized within-repertoire ranks of inferred template counts. A later analysis computed generation probabilities with a VDJ recombination model fitted to out-of-frame rearrangements, and checked the results against IGoR. A later analysis scored TCR-TCR, TCR-HLA and TCR-CMV co-occurrence with hypergeometric tests, applying a repertoire-size bias correction to TCR pairs. False discovery rates were estimated in a later analysis by permuting HLA or CMV assignments 20 times. In a later analysis, co-occurring TCRs were grouped with DBSCAN, and TCRdist sequence similarity was added when clustering was performed within HLA-allele-positive subsets. For co-occurrence clustering, repertoires with fewer than 30,000 or more than 120,000 public chains were excluded, along with four to six repertoires with anomalous nucleotide sharing. Entries here come from immuneACCESS through TCRdb and include only in-frame sequences with V and J called. Some clones fail to appear in such tables; in the studies checked, an unresolved V gene covers under half of the shortfall, and the cause of the remainder is unknown. Clone size and the V and J calls come from that table; the DNA yielded D and trimming. The sample records 200,000 to 300,000 clones, 84% of which are singletons. The leading ten clones occupy about 2% of the sample.

The sequenced sample consisted of PBMCs. In this chain, TRBV6-6 is recombined with TRBJ2-1; 7 middle bases align to TRBD2. This clonotype was sampled from a woman in her forties in good health and CMV-seropositive. The CDR3 protein is CASSYGRETVLDEQFF. The nucleotide sequence is given as TGTGCCAGCAGTTACGGGCGGGAGACGGTGCTTGATGAGCAGTTCTTC.